One and the same sample provided the 18 T cell receptor beta chains below, sequenced in a study of shared clonotypes between healthy human individuals. Assay used: immunoSEQ multiplex PCR; TCRdb lists only in-frame clones, some missing. Among about 1 million clones listed, around four fifths were seen once. Input material: memory CD4+ T cells sorted from blood. The subset was: CD45RA-negative fraction. The receptors come from a man between 18 and 35 years old in good health.

The chain has TRBV7-9 and TRBJ2-7; D remains ambiguous. V lost 0 bases, J lost 7 bases, and 4 bases lay in between. Germline CDR1 and CDR2: SEHNR and FQNEAQ (reference sequence). This CDR3 is 11 amino acids long. The CDR3 is CASSLAREQYF. For the CDR3, the DNA is TGTGCCAGCAGCTTAGCTCGTGAGCAGTACTTC.

As regards this clone: Other DNA sequences from this sample encode an identical CDR3 as well. The chain combines TRBV19 with TRBJ1-2, with 7 bases fitting TRBD1. CDR1 is LNHDA and CDR2 is SQIVND in the germline V gene (reference sequence). After removal of 6 bases from V and 0 bases from J, the junction contained 4 bases not matched to a gene. The CDR3 totals 14 residues. CDR3 in DNA: TGTGCCAGTAGCCCGGGGACAGCTAACTATGGCTACACCTTC. It yields the protein CASSPGTANYGYTF.

This clone has more than one count but fewer than ten. Additional DNA sequences in this sample encode the identical CDR3. V usage is TRBV30 and J usage is TRBJ1-1; no definite D call. CDR1 is GTSNPN and CDR2 is SVGIG in the germline V gene (reference sequence). Trimming took off 0 bases at V and 7 bases at J, with 6 bases between the two ends. The CDR3 length is 11 residues. CDR3 loop: CAWSVRSEAFF. Here the CDR3 DNA reads TGTGCCTGGAGTGTACGAAGTGAAGCTTTCTTT.

V is TRBV29-1 and J is TRBJ1-2, with TRBD1 matching over 7 bases. Trimming took 7 bases from V and 5 from J; bases not matched to a gene: 13. CDR1 SQVTM and CDR2 ANQGSEA come from the germline V gene. CDR3 length: 14 residues. CDR3 coding DNA: TGCAGCGACACACGATCGACAGGGCGATATGGCTACACCTTC. Its translation: CSDTRSTGRYGYTF.

The table lists this clone with a few counts. The V and J genes are TRBV4-1 and TRBJ1-1; D remains ambiguous. There are 15 residues in the CDR3. V gave up 5 bases and J gave up 5 bases, with 18 bases separating them. Germline lookup yields CDR1 MGHRA and CDR2 YSYEKL. CDR3 sequence reads: CASSVREGLGTEAFF. DNA for the CDR3: TGCGCCAGCAGCGTTCGTGAAGGATTGGGGACTGAAGCTTTCTTT.

The chain carries TRBV5-1 and TRBJ2-7; D call uncertain. Trimming shortened V by 5 bases and J by 5 bases, and 8 bases separated the two germline ends. The germline V gene encodes CDR1 SGHRS and CDR2 YFSETQ. This CDR3 contains 11 residues. CDR3 bases: TGCGCCAGCAGAATGGGAAACGAGCAGTACTTC. Amino acids: CASRMGNEQYF.

The chain employs TRBV7-2 and TRBJ2-7; 7 positions match TRBD1. After removal of 5 bases from V and 1 base from J, the junction contained 5 bases not matched to a gene. Per germline, CDR1 SGHTA and CDR2 FQGNSA. CDR3 length: 14 residues. The chain's CDR3 is CASSRGQESYEQYF. CDR3 DNA sequence: TGTGCCAGCAGCCGAGGACAGGAATCCTACGAGCAGTACTTC.

The chain uses TRBV7-8 and TRBJ2-7; the D gene is possibly TRBD2 (5 bases). CDR3 length equals 12 residues. V lost 5 bases and J lost 4, with 9 bases in between. The V gene's germline CDR1 is SGHVS and CDR2 FQNEAQ. CDR3 protein: CASSPDFYEQYF. CDR3 nucleotides: TGTGCCAGCAGCCCGGACTTTTACGAGCAGTACTTC.

This clone was recorded only once. The chain is built from TRBV6-5 and TRBJ2-5; weak D call: TRBD2 (5 bases). This CDR3 has 15 amino acids. Trimming took 0 bases from V and 5 from J, leaving 13 bases between them. The germline CDR1 and CDR2 sequences are MNHEY and SVGAGI. In nucleotides, the CDR3 is TGTGCCAGCAGTTACTCCCCAGGTTCGGGGGAGACCCAGTACTTC. Translated: CASSYSPGSGETQYF.

This clone was counted many times. The chain recombines TRBV14 with TRBJ2-7, with D hard to call. V was cut by 1 base and J by 6 bases, with 13 bases left in between. This CDR3 region has 14 residues. Germline V gene lookup returns CDR1 SGHDN and CDR2 FVKESK. The CDR3: CASSQAPVDLEQYF. CDR3 DNA: TGTGCCAGCAGCCAAGCCCCTGTGGACCTCGAGCAGTACTTC.

The rearrangement links TRBV5-6 to TRBJ2-3; possible D gene TRBD1, 5 bases. V lost 0 bases and J 2 bases, leaving 13 bases between the germline ends. The germline V gene encodes CDR1 SGHDT and CDR2 YYEEEE. The CDR3 covers 16 residues. The CDR3 spells CASSLASTAYTDTQYF. CDR3 DNA: TGTGCCAGCAGCTTGGCTTCGACAGCCTACACAGATACGCAGTATTTT.

The chain uses TRBV6-6 and TRBJ2-7; 7 bases line up with TRBD2. The junction had 5 bases not matched to a gene; V was cut back by 5 bases and J by 7 bases. Germline CDR1 is MNHNY and CDR2 is SVGAGI (reference sequence). The CDR3 runs 12 residues. CDR3 residues: CASSPWGGEQYF. DNA of the CDR3: TGTGCCAGCAGTCCATGGGGGGGGGAGCAGTACTTC.

This clone was recorded a few times. This chain joins TRBV18 and TRBJ1-1, with D possibly matching TRBD1 (5 bases). V lost 6 bases and J 8 bases, leaving 16 bases between the germline ends. The V gene's germline CDR1 is KGHSH and CDR2 LQKENI. The CDR3 is made up of 13 amino acids. The CDR3 loop is CASSGDTGLEAFF. The CDR3 nucleotides read TGTGCCAGCTCGGGAGATACAGGTTTAGAAGCTTTCTTT.

The chain carries TRBV5-4 and TRBJ2-6, with D hard to call. CDR1 SGHNT and CDR2 YYREEE come from the germline V gene (reference sequence). The CDR3 runs to 13 residues. Trimming removed 5 bases from V and 0 bases from J, with 3 bases in between. The CDR3 nucleotides read TGTGCCAGCAGGGCCTCTGGGGCCAACGTCCTGACTTTC. This sequence encodes CASRASGANVLTF.

The CDR3 DNA is TGTGCCAGCAGTACCGTCCAGGAAAAACTGTTTTTT. Encoded protein: CASSTVQEKLFF. The gene calls are TRBV28 and TRBJ1-4, with D hard to call. The CDR3 runs 12 residues. CDR1 is MDHEN and CDR2 is SYDVKM in the germline V gene. V was trimmed by 5 bases and J by 8 bases, leaving 9 bases between them.

The chain employs TRBV4-3 and TRBJ2-3, with TRBD2 matching over 10 bases. This CDR3 comprises 17 residues. Unmatched junction bases numbered 6, after V lost 3 bases and J lost 0 bases. The germline V gene has CDR1 LGHNA and CDR2 YSLEER. The CDR3 nucleotides read TGCGCCAGCAGCCATGGAAGACTAGCGGGCAGCACAGATACGCAGTATTTT. This gives the protein CASSHGRLAGSTDTQYF.

J is TRBJ1-4 and V is TRBV10-3, with 8 bases lining up with TRBD1. This CDR3 spans 14 amino acids. V trimming: 3 bases; J trimming: 5 bases; junction bases outside the gene matches: 2. Germline values: CDR1 ENHRY, CDR2 SYGVKD. CDR3 bases: TGTGCCATCAGTGAAGGGACAGGAAATGAAAAACTGTTTTTT. This gives the protein CAISEGTGNEKLFF.

The chain employs TRBV6-6 and TRBJ2-7; perhaps TRBD1 as D (7 bases). Looked up from germline, CDR1 is MNHNY and CDR2 is SVGAGI (reference sequence). The CDR3 contains 14 residues. The ends were cut back, 5 bases at V and 1 base at J, with 12 bases in the middle. This chain's CDR3 is CASSAGQYSYEQYF. The CDR3, as DNA: TGTGCCAGCAGTGCGGGACAGTATTCCTACGAGCAGTACTTC.